The rows below give T cell receptor beta chains drawn from one sample of a study of blood T cell repertoires in COVID-19. Only in-frame clones appear in the TCRdb table, and some are missing; sequencing was by immunoSEQ multiplex PCR. The data hold around 230,000 clones, with roughly four fifths observed a single time. The specimen sequenced was PBMCs or T cells enriched from blood (not recorded which). The source of these receptors is a man aged 35 to 55 who had recovered from COVID-19. The CDR3 runs from the conserved cysteine through the conserved F or W. The D gene is left open where the match is weak. Size is stated for part of the rows, as once, few or many counts, or as a class when the clone is expanded.

V gene	CDR3 length	J gene	clone size	D gene	CDR3 protein	CDR3 DNA
TRBV9	12	TRBJ2-6	once	.	CASSTGANVLTF	TGTGCCAGCAGTACTGGGGCCAACGTCCTGACTTTC
TRBV7-9	14	TRBJ1-6	.	.	CASSLVEGGSPLHF	TGTGCCAGCAGCTTAGTCGAGGGGGGGTCACCCCTCCACTTT
TRBV7-3	13	TRBJ1-1	.	.	CASSPGQTEKAFF	TGTGCCAGCAGCCCAGGTCAGACAGAAAAAGCTTTCTTT
TRBV10-2	17	TRBJ1-2	.	.	CASSVGTARTFNYGYTF	TGCGCCAGCAGTGTGGGGACTGCGAGAACCTTTAACTATGGCTACACCTTC
TRBV7-9	19	TRBJ2-3	.	TRBD2	CASSPPLGLAGVETDTQYF	TGTGCCAGCAGCCCACCTTTGGGACTAGCGGGAGTAGAGACAGATACGCAGTATTTT
TRBV19	15	TRBJ1-3	.	.	CASSQDGLSGNTIYF	TGTGCCAGTAGCCAGGACGGACTCTCTGGAAACACCATATATTTT
TRBV5-1	15	TRBJ2-5	.	.	CASSEGSVREETQYF	TGCGCCAGCAGCGAAGGGAGCGTAAGGGAGGAGACCCAGTACTTC
TRBV9	14	TRBJ1-1	.	.	CASSGGQRNTEAFF	TGTGCCAGCAGCGGCGGACAGAGGAACACTGAAGCTTTCTTT
TRBV18	15	TRBJ2-1	.	TRBD1	CASSNRGDLYNEQFF	TGTGCCAGCTCAAACAGGGGTGACCTCTACAATGAGCAGTTCTTC
TRBV30	15	TRBJ1-4	.	TRBD1	CAWTTGAASGEKLFF	TGTGCCTGGACCACAGGGGCGGCCTCTGGGGAAAAACTGTTTTTT
TRBV5-8	13	TRBJ1-4	.	TRBD1	CANSRGPGEKLFF	TGTGCCAACTCCAGGGGGCCTGGTGAAAAACTGTTTTTT